The 21 T cell receptor beta chains in this list originate from one sample, sequenced in a study of blood T cell repertoires in COVID-19. Assay: immunoSEQ multiplex PCR; the TCRdb copy retains only in-frame clones and omits some. The table includes 90,000 to 150,000 clones, around three quarters detected once. The sequencing input was peripheral blood. The receptors shown here come from a woman of 80 years or more with acute or convalescent COVID-19.

The gene calls are TRBV7-3 and TRBJ2-1; 13 bases match TRBD2. The V gene's germline CDR1 is SGHTA and CDR2 FQGTGA. This CDR3 is built from 16 residues. The junction had 8 bases not matched to a gene; V was cut back by 5 bases and J by 7 bases. The CDR3, as DNA: TGTGCCAGCAGCCTGACTAGCGGGGGGATTGAGAATGAGCAGTTCTTC. Its translation is CASSLTSGGIENEQFF.

This chain joins TRBV6-5 and TRBJ1-1, with 9 bases matching TRBD1. With 2 bases clipped from V and 3 bases from J, the junction kept 4 bases outside the gene matches. The CDR3 is 15 residues long. Germline V gene data show CDR1 as MNHEY and CDR2 as SVGAGI. CDR3: CASSYRTGAYTEAFF. CDR3 DNA sequence: TGTGCCAGCAGTTACCGGACAGGGGCCTACACTGAAGCTTTCTTT.

This clone was detected a few times. The CDR3 coding sequence is TGTGCCACCAGCAGAGTTCAGGGTTTCTACAATGAGCAGTTCTTC. Translating gives CATSRVQGFYNEQFF. The chain couples TRBV15 to TRBJ2-1; possible D gene TRBD1, 5 bases. Trimming pared 1 base from V and 3 bases from J, leaving 10 bases between. The germline V gene has CDR1 LNHNV and CDR2 YYDKDF (reference sequence). The CDR3 sequence is 15 residues long.

The chain uses TRBV6-1 and TRBJ2-1; 7 nucleotides agree with TRBD2. CDR1 is MNHNS and CDR2 is SASEGT in the germline V gene. CDR3 size: 16 residues. Trimming removed 4 bases from V and 1 base from J; junction bases left unmatched: 7. The CDR3 here is CASSGRVAGSYNEQFF. DNA of the CDR3: TGTGCCAGCAGTGGAAGGGTAGCGGGTTCCTACAATGAGCAGTTCTTC.

The CDR3 loop reads CASTRAYNSPLHF. In nucleotides, the CDR3 is TGTGCCAGCACGCGGGCTTATAATTCACCCCTCCACTTT. The chain has TRBV27 and TRBJ1-6; D uncertain. V was trimmed by 7 bases and J by 4 bases, leaving 8 bases between them. The CDR3 contains 13 residues. CDR1 and CDR2 (germline): MNHEY, SMNVEV (reference sequence).

Only one count was recorded for this clone. V usage is TRBV30 and J usage is TRBJ2-7; the match to TRBD1 covers 8 bases. The CDR3 has 12 residues. The ends lost 2 bases at V and 6 bases at J; junction bases unmatched: 3. From germline, CDR1 is GTSNPN and CDR2 SVGIG (reference sequence). The CDR3 region is CAWSPGQGEQYF. In DNA form, the CDR3 reads TGTGCCTGGAGTCCCGGACAGGGCGAGCAGTACTTC.

A single count supports this clone. The chain uses TRBV27 and TRBJ1-6; 8 positions match TRBD1. Trimming took 3 bases from V and 10 from J; bases not matched to a gene: 8. Germline V gives CDR1 MNHEY, CDR2 SMNVEV (reference sequence). The CDR3 has 15 residues. The CDR3 reads CASSFLGRGRSPLHF. The CDR3 DNA is TGTGCCAGCAGTTTTTTGGGCAGGGGGCGATCACCCCTCCACTTT.

V gene TRBV5-4 combines with J gene TRBJ2-3; the D is unclear. Germline CDR1 and CDR2: SGHNT and YYREEE (reference sequence). V lost 0 bases, J lost 0 bases, and 11 bases lay in between. The CDR3 covers 16 residues. CDR3 amino acids: CASSLGSATSTDTQYF. The CDR3 DNA sequence: TGTGCCAGCAGCTTGGGTTCGGCGACTAGCACAGATACGCAGTATTTT.

This clone was seen a few times. The V gene is TRBV5-1, the J gene TRBJ2-5; D is perhaps TRBD1 (5 bases). There are 14 residues in the CDR3. Germline V gene data show CDR1 as SGHRS and CDR2 as YFSETQ. V was clipped by 0 bases and J by 2 bases, with 8 bases between them. The CDR3 DNA sequence: TGCGCCAGCAGCTTGGTTACAGGACAAGAGACCCAGTACTTC. It encodes CASSLVTGQETQYF.

The chain joins TRBV10-2 to TRBJ1-5; 8 bases agree with TRBD1. After removal of 0 bases from V and 7 bases from J, the junction contained 2 bases not matched to a gene. CDR3 size: 14 residues. Per germline, CDR1 WSHSY and CDR2 SAAADI. The CDR3 protein is CASSESSGGQPQHF. Written as DNA, the CDR3 is TGCGCCAGCAGTGAGTCGTCAGGGGGCCAGCCCCAGCATTTT.

The chain combines TRBV2 with TRBJ2-2; 9 bases are shared with TRBD2. V lost 6 bases to trimming and J lost 5 bases; unmatched junction nucleotides: 7. Germline V gives CDR1 SNHLY, CDR2 FYNNEI. This CDR3 region has 15 residues. CDR3 amino acids: CASSSLAGDTGELFF. The CDR3 coding sequence is TGTGCCAGCAGCTCCTTAGCGGGAGATACCGGGGAGCTGTTTTTT.

V usage is TRBV11-2 and J usage is TRBJ1-3; no clear D gene. This CDR3 is built from 14 residues. V lost 0 bases and J lost 4, with 7 bases in between. Germline values: CDR1 SGHAT, CDR2 FQNNGV. The CDR3 DNA is TGTGCCAGCAGCTTAGATGGCTTAGGAAACACCATATATTTT. It is translated as CASSLDGLGNTIYF. Together with reference TRBV11-2 and TRBJ1-3, the CDR3 gives the full variable domain: EAGVAQSPRYKIIEKRQSVAFWCNPISGHATLYWYQQILGQGPKLLIQFQNNGVVDDSQLPKDRFSAERLKGVDSTLKIQPAKLEDSAVYLCASSLDGLGNTIYFGEGSWLTVV.

The chain joins TRBV7-2 to TRBJ1-5; D unclear. Trimming shortened V by 2 bases and J by 6 bases, and 14 bases separated the two germline ends. The CDR3 is 15 amino acids. The V gene's germline CDR1 is SGHTA and CDR2 FQGNSA. The CDR3 nucleotides read TGTGCCAGCAGCTTATACGGGGAGGTGAGTCAGCCCCAGCATTTT. Its translation: CASSLYGEVSQPQHF.

The V call is TRBV5-5, the J call TRBJ1-2; no reliable D call. The germline V gene encodes CDR1 SGHKS and CDR2 YYEKEE (reference sequence). Trimming took 4 bases from V and 3 from J, leaving 13 bases between them. CDR3 length: 14 amino acids. CDR3 protein: CASSAAHGDYGYTF. CDR3 coding DNA: TGTGCCAGCAGCGCGGCCCACGGGGACTATGGCTACACCTTC.

The V call is TRBV29-1, the J call TRBJ1-2; D remains ambiguous. Germline loops: CDR1 SQVTM, CDR2 ANQGSEA. The CDR3 is 12 residues long. With 5 bases removed from V and 7 bases from J, the gap between germline ends came to 14 bases. The CDR3 DNA sequence: TGCAGCGTTTACAAAGACACTGCTGGCTACACCTTC. Its protein is CSVYKDTAGYTF.

The CDR3 DNA sequence: TGTGCCAGCAGCTTAGCCGGGACTAGCGGCTACAATGAGCAGTTCTTC. As protein: CASSLAGTSGYNEQFF. The V gene is TRBV7-2, the J gene TRBJ2-1, with 11 bases fitting TRBD2. The CDR3 runs to 16 residues. Germline trimming cut 0 bases from V and 3 bases from J; bases unmatched to any gene: 1. Germline V gives CDR1 SGHTA, CDR2 FQGNSA.

This clone has just a few counts. J is TRBJ1-2 and V is TRBV3-1 (or the pseudogene TRBV3-2); TRBD1 might be the D (5 bases). The CDR3 runs 18 residues. The V end was cut by 1 base, the J end by 0 bases, with 18 bases between. CDR1 LGHDT and CDR2 YNNKEL come from the germline V gene (reference sequence). Here the CDR3 DNA reads TGTGCCAGCAGCCAAGTTCATGATGGGGCTATTTCTAACTATGGCTACACCTTC. This gives the protein CASSQVHDGAISNYGYTF.

The chain couples TRBV30 to TRBJ1-4, with D possibly being TRBD1 (6 bases). There are 12 residues in the CDR3. From germline, CDR1 is GTSNPN and CDR2 SVGIG (reference sequence). V was cut by 3 bases and J by 11 bases, with 13 bases left in between. This CDR3 is CAWSVDRQKLFF. For the CDR3, the DNA is TGTGCCTGGAGCGTCGACAGGCAGAAACTGTTTTTT.

The chain couples TRBV9 to TRBJ2-7, with D unresolved. CDR3 length: 13 amino acids. Germline CDR1 and CDR2: SGDLS and YYNGEE. V was trimmed by 0 bases and J by 2 bases, leaving 6 bases between them. The CDR3 nucleotides are TGTGCCAGCAGCGTAGAAGGAGCCTACGAGCAGTACTTC. Translation gives CASSVEGAYEQYF.

This clone was counted once. This chain joins TRBV5-1 and TRBJ2-7; TRBD2 agrees at 7 bases. The CDR3 extends over 14 amino acids. The trim removed 5 bases at V and 2 bases at J, leaving 7 bases unmatched. The germline gives CDR1 SGHRS, CDR2 YFSETQ. The CDR3 DNA reads TGCGCCAGCAGGCGAGAAGCGGGGACCTACGAGCAGTACTTC. Amino acids: CASRREAGTYEQYF.

The chain couples TRBV2 to TRBJ2-2, with 11 bases that match TRBD2. The V gene end was trimmed by 2 bases and the J gene end by 4 bases; junction bases not matched to a gene: 6. Per germline, CDR1 SNHLY and CDR2 FYNNEI. The CDR3 has 17 residues. The CDR3 nucleotides are TGTGCCAGCAGTGAAATCGGTCTAGCGGGGGGCACCGGGGAGCTGTTTTTT. As protein: CASSEIGLAGGTGELFF. The whole variable domain, remainder taken from reference TRBV2 and TRBJ2-2, is EPEVTQTPSHQVTQMGQEVILRCVPISNHLYFYWYRQILGQKVEFLVSFYNNEISEKSEIFDDQFSVERPDGSNFTLKIRSTKLEDSAMYFCASSEIGLAGGTGELFFGEGSRLTVL.